Listed here are 10 T cell receptor beta chains from one sample, sequenced in a study of post-analysis software for immune sequencing data. Unique molecular identifiers tagged the TCR beta cDNA libraries. TCRdb re-called the PCR reads through MiXCR, storing one row per CDR3 protein. The sample yields around 440,000 distinct CDR3 sequences, less than 45% seen once. Their antigen targets remain unknown. Study outcomes and limitations: Patients used about 5 TRBV segments, including TRBV5-6, TRBV5-1 and TRBV20-1, more often than controls.

What was sequenced was blood. These receptor sequences come from a girl aged 10 to 17 with multiple sclerosis.

On this clonotype itself: At one end, the junction sequence differs from germline, possibly due to a read error. CDR3: CSVLRPRTSGTPSCNEQFF. CDR3 DNA sequence: TGCAGCGTTTTGAGGCCCAGGACTAGCGGGACCCCATCCTGCAATGAGCAGTTCTTC. The J gene is TRBJ2-1, the V gene TRBV29-1, with TRBD2 identical over 12 bases. The CDR3 is made up of 19 amino acids. Germline V gene lookup returns CDR1 SQVTM and CDR2 ANQGSEA.

A few counts support this clonotype. The chain carries TRBV12-3 or TRBV12-4 and TRBJ1-4; no firm D call. The CDR3 has 15 residues. The V and J ends lost 3 bases and 8 bases respectively, with 16 bases between them. CDR3: CASSFGAAVGEKLFF. The CDR3 DNA is TGTGCCAGCAGTTTCGGTGCGGCAGTGGGGGAAAAACTGTTTTTT.

DNA for the CDR3: TGTGCCAGCAGTTTATCGTATGGGGTTAGAACAGATACGCAGTATTTT. Translation gives CASSLSYGVRTDTQYF. The gene calls are TRBV27 and TRBJ2-3; no firm D call. The V end was cut by 0 bases, the J end by 3 bases, with 13 bases between. The CDR3 consists of 16 residues. The germline CDR1 and CDR2 sequences are MNHEY and SMNVEV (reference sequence).

The chain is built from TRBV29-1 and TRBJ1-2; D may be TRBD1 (6 bases). CDR1 and CDR2 from the germline V gene are SQVTM and ANQGSEA. This CDR3 has 14 residues. The V gene lost 6 bases and the J gene lost 3 bases, with 17 bases spanning the gap. CDR3 in amino acids: CSVGTGLPDYGYTF. CDR3 in DNA: TGCAGCGTCGGTACAGGGCTCCCTGACTATGGCTACACCTTC.

V and J are TRBV5-1 and TRBJ2-2; 7 positions agree with TRBD2. J gave up 0 bases and V 2 bases, and 1 base lay outside the gene matches. The length of the CDR3 is 15 residues. Germline V gene data show CDR1 as SGHRS and CDR2 as YFSETQ. The CDR3 sequence is CASSLAGPNTGELFF. For the CDR3, the DNA is TGCGCCAGCAGCTTAGCGGGACCGAACACCGGGGAGCTGTTTTTT.

This chain links TRBV12-3 or TRBV12-4 with TRBJ2-1, with D possibly being TRBD1 (6 bases). Between the trimmed V and J ends, which lost 5 bases and 7 bases, there was a span of 12 bases. This CDR3 comprises 13 residues. Written as DNA, the CDR3 is TGTGCCAGCAGTCCCGAACAGGGAAATGAGCAGTTCTTC. Amino acids: CASSPEQGNEQFF.

This clonotype turned up a few times. This chain links TRBV27 with TRBJ2-1; TRBD2 matches 15 bases. With 7 bases clipped from V and 5 bases from J, the junction kept 18 bases outside the gene matches. Germline V CDR1 and CDR2: MNHEY, SMNVEV (reference sequence). There are 20 residues in the CDR3. CDR3 DNA sequence: TGTGCCAGCACCCACGGGACCACCGGACTAGCGGGAGGGGGTAACAATGAGCAGTTCTTC. This gives the protein CASTHGTTGLAGGGNNEQFF.

This clonotype was detected only a few times. The rearrangement uses TRBV2 and TRBJ2-1; D may be TRBD1 (5 bases). Looked up from germline, CDR1 is SNHLY and CDR2 is FYNNEI. The CDR3 is 11 residues long. Trimming took 3 bases from V and 10 from J, leaving 7 bases between them. CDR3 sequence (DNA): TGTGCCAGCAGTGAGGCAGGGGAGCAGTTCTTC. This sequence encodes CASSEAGEQFF.

The chain recombines TRBV5-1 with TRBJ2-2; 11 positions agree with TRBD1. Germline trimming cut 4 bases from V and 3 bases from J; bases unmatched to any gene: 2. Germline V gene sequence: CDR1 SGHRS, CDR2 YFSETQ. The CDR3 consists of 15 residues. CDR3 in amino acids: CASSLGQGDTGELFF. The CDR3 region has the DNA TGCGCCAGCAGCCTGGGACAGGGGGACACCGGGGAGCTGTTTTTT.

J is TRBJ2-1 and V is TRBV20-1, with D perhaps matching TRBD2 (6 bases). The CDR3 has 14 amino acids. Germline V gene sequence: CDR1 DFQATT, CDR2 SNEGSKA (reference sequence). V was trimmed by 1 base and J by 4 bases, leaving 11 bases between them. The CDR3 region is CSARVGGAYNEQFF. The CDR3 nucleotides are TGCAGTGCTAGAGTAGGCGGGGCATACAATGAGCAGTTCTTC.